This TCR beta chain was recovered during a study of T cells expressing NK-cell markers. The CDR3 contains 12 residues. CDR1 SQVTM and CDR2 ANQGSEA come from the germline V gene. TCRdb re-called the 5' RACE reads and gives one entry per CDR3 protein, without DNA. The specimen's table records some 280,000 distinct CDR3 sequences. The source of this sequence is a man younger than 35 in good health. Source material: blood T cells: a sorted CD56 or NKG2C T cell subset, CD4+ or CD8+ T cells, or bulk PBMC T cells (not recorded which). The chain joins TRBV29-1 to TRBJ1-1; as DNA is missing, the TRBD1 call by TCRdb cannot be tested. The CDR3 spells CSVERDRLEAFF.